The clone carrying this T cell receptor beta chain has more than one count but fewer than ten. The antigen remains undetermined. The entry originates in a study of beta chain features in type 1 diabetes. Since all of the isolated RNA was reverse transcribed, expressed TCRB transcripts were what got sequenced. Produced via immunoSEQ multiplex PCR; TCRdb's table is partial and in-frame only. This sample carries 600,000 to 700,000 clones, under 15% of them seen once, and the ten largest clones take about 0.11%. Study findings and constraints: In every one of the four CD4+ subsets, TCRB CDR3s were moderately but significantly shorter in Type 1 diabetes patients.

One heparinised blood draw averaging approximately 120 mL was given by each donor. The sequencing sample was made of naive CD4+ T cells from blood. This TCR derives from a man aged 25-40 years with type 1 diabetes.

The CDR3 nucleotides read TGTGCCAGCAGCTTTTCCGGGACAGCCAACTATGAAGGCTACACCTTC. Translation gives CASSFSGTANYEGYTF. The chain uses TRBV7-9 and TRBJ1-2; 7 bases line up with TRBD1. With V trimmed by 3 bases and J by 8 bases, 15 bases remained unmatched. The CDR3 is 16 amino acids. Germline V gene data show CDR1 as SEHNR and CDR2 as FQNEAQ (reference sequence).